One and the same sample provided the 21 T cell receptor beta chains below, sequenced in a study of shared clonotypes between healthy human individuals. Libraries were prepared by immunoSEQ multiplex PCR; TCRdb keeps only in-frame clonotypes and omits some of them. Of 2,500,000 or so clones in the sample, about 92% were seen once. The sequencing input was naive CD4+ T cells sorted from blood. Specified subset: CD45RA+ positively selected. These receptors were obtained from a man between 18 and 29 years old in good health.

As to this clone: This CDR3 is also generated by other DNA sequences in the sample. The chain links TRBV6-5 to TRBJ2-5; possible D gene TRBD2, 6 bases. CDR3 size: 14 residues. The V and J ends lost 0 bases and 5 bases respectively, with 10 bases between them. Germline CDR1 MNHEY, CDR2 SVGAGI. This chain's CDR3 is CASSYSSGRETQYF. DNA for the CDR3: TGTGCCAGCAGTTACTCGTCGGGGAGGGAGACCCAGTACTTC.

The gene calls are TRBV5-1 and TRBJ2-1; the match to TRBD2 covers 11 bases. Trimming at V came to 4 bases and at J to 8 bases, leaving 8 bases not matched to a gene. The CDR3 has 15 residues. Germline V gene lookup returns CDR1 SGHRS and CDR2 YFSETQ. Here the CDR3 DNA reads TGCGCCAGCAGCCTGACTAGCGGGGAGGGATATGAGCAGTTCTTC. Translating it yields CASSLTSGEGYEQFF.

This clone occurred a few times. The same CDR3 arises from other DNA sequences in this sample as well. The J gene is TRBJ2-5, the V gene TRBV30; no reliable D call. The CDR3 has 12 residues. The germline CDR1 and CDR2 sequences are GTSNPN and SVGIG (reference sequence). Trimming took 0 bases from V and 1 from J, leaving 3 bases between them. The CDR3 loop is CAWSVVQETQYF. In DNA form, the CDR3 reads TGTGCCTGGAGTGTAGTCCAAGAGACCCAGTACTTC.

The rearrangement uses TRBV5-4 and TRBJ2-3; 12 bases map to TRBD2. Unmatched junction bases numbered 5, after V lost 4 bases and J lost 2 bases. The CDR3 has 16 residues. Germline V CDR1 and CDR2: SGHNT, YYREEE (reference sequence). This chain's CDR3 is CASSIRTSGNTDTQYF. In nucleotides, the CDR3 is TGTGCCAGCAGCATTAGGACTAGCGGGAACACAGATACGCAGTATTTT.

The chain employs TRBV29-1 and TRBJ2-1; D may be TRBD2 (5 bases). Trimming took off 4 bases at V and 1 base at J, with 14 bases between the two ends. CDR3 length: 15 residues. CDR1 is SQVTM and CDR2 is ANQGSEA in the germline V gene. The CDR3 nucleotides are TGCAGCGTTGGCGGGTCCCCCCTTTCCTACAATGAGCAGTTCTTC. Translating gives CSVGGSPLSYNEQFF.

The V and J genes are TRBV28 and TRBJ2-2, with D unclear. The germline CDR1 and CDR2 sequences are MDHEN and SYDVKM. The length of the CDR3 is 14 residues. The V gene lost 5 bases and the J gene lost 3 bases, with 10 bases spanning the gap. CDR3: CASSLVRYTGELFF. In DNA form, the CDR3 reads TGTGCCAGCAGTCTCGTCAGATACACCGGGGAGCTGTTTTTT.

This chain joins TRBV10-3 and TRBJ2-5; either TRBD1 or TRBD2 may supply D (6 bases each). Between the trimmed V and J ends, which lost 4 bases and 5 bases, there was a span of 26 bases. Germline V gives CDR1 ENHRY, CDR2 SYGVKD. The CDR3 sequence is 18 residues long. The CDR3 coding sequence is TGTGCCATCAGTGCTCGACCCGGGGGCAGGGCGGCCGCGGAGACCCAGTACTTC. As protein: CAISARPGGRAAAETQYF.

This chain links TRBV30 with TRBJ2-2; D is undetermined. Germline V lookup: CDR1 GTSNPN, CDR2 SVGIG (reference sequence). Trimming took off 2 bases at V and 6 bases at J, with 13 bases between the two ends. The CDR3 is 14 residues long. This CDR3 is CAWSRIRVSGELFF. The CDR3 DNA sequence: TGTGCCTGGAGTCGAATTAGGGTATCCGGGGAGCTGTTTTTT. The complete variable domain, with remaining parts taken from reference TRBV30 and TRBJ2-2, reads SQTIHQWPATLVQPVGSPLSLECTVEGTSNPNLYWYRQAAGRGLQLLFYSVGIGQISSEVPQNLSASRPQDRQFILSSKKLLLSDSGFYLCAWSRIRVSGELFFGEGSRLTVL.

The genes are TRBV27 and TRBJ2-2; D ambiguous. The ends were cut back, 2 bases at V and 0 bases at J, with 7 bases in the middle. CDR1 MNHEY and CDR2 SMNVEV come from the germline V gene (reference sequence). The CDR3 runs to 15 residues. The CDR3 here is CASSLTYPNTGELFF. The CDR3 DNA follows: TGTGCCAGCAGTTTAACATATCCGAACACCGGGGAGCTGTTTTTT.

This chain joins TRBV5-1 and TRBJ2-5, with TRBD2 matching 8 bases. From germline, CDR1 is SGHRS and CDR2 YFSETQ. With 4 bases clipped from V and 4 bases from J, the junction kept 12 bases outside the gene matches. The CDR3 is made up of 16 amino acids. The CDR3 nucleotides are TGCGCCAGCAGCCCCGGGGTAGCGGGGACGGGAGAGACCCAGTACTTC. This sequence encodes CASSPGVAGTGETQYF. The whole variable domain, remainder taken from reference TRBV5-1 and TRBJ2-5, is KAGVTQTPRYLIKTRGQQVTLSCSPISGHRSVSWYQQTPGQGLQFLFEYFSETQRNKGNFPGRFSGRQFSNSRSEMNVSTLELGDSALYLCASSPGVAGTGETQYFGPGTRLLVL.

V is TRBV19 and J is TRBJ1-4; maybe TRBD1 (5 bases). Germline V CDR1 and CDR2: LNHDA, SQIVND (reference sequence). The CDR3 spans 16 residues. Deletions cut 6 bases from V and 7 bases from J, with 21 bases between. CDR3 in amino acids: CASRLDLVGGGEKLFF. The CDR3 region has the DNA TGTGCCAGTAGGCTGGACCTCGTTGGGGGTGGTGAAAAACTGTTTTTT. Full variable domain (outside the CDR3, taken from reference TRBV19 and TRBJ1-4): DGGITQSPKYLFRKEGQNVTLSCEQNLNHDAMYWYRQDPGQGLRLIYYSQIVNDFQKGDIAEGYSVSREKKESFPLTVTSAQKNPTAFYLCASRLDLVGGGEKLFFGSGTQLSVL.

The V gene is TRBV6-5, the J gene TRBJ1-4; 7 nucleotides agree with TRBD1. The V and J ends lost 2 bases and 3 bases, in that order; junction bases with no gene match: 6. This CDR3 comprises 16 residues. CDR1 MNHEY and CDR2 SVGAGI come from the germline V gene. The CDR3 loop reads CASSYESGGANEKLFF. CDR3 nucleotide sequence: TGTGCCAGCAGTTACGAGTCAGGGGGAGCTAATGAAAAACTGTTTTTT.

CDR3 sequence reads: CASSLDRDHNSPLHF. The CDR3 nucleotides read TGCGCCAGCAGCTTGGACAGAGATCATAATTCACCCCTCCACTTT. This rearrangement joins TRBV10-2 to TRBJ1-6; D may be TRBD1 (6 bases). Per germline, CDR1 WSHSY and CDR2 SAAADI. The CDR3 is made up of 15 amino acids. The germline V and J ends were trimmed by 6 bases and 5 bases, with 14 bases remaining between them.

The CDR3 coding sequence is TGTGCCAGCAGCTCCCATGGGCACCTCACTGATAATTCACCCCTCCACTTT. Amino acids: CASSSHGHLTDNSPLHF. The rearrangement links TRBV11-2 to TRBJ1-6, with D uncertain. CDR3 length: 17 amino acids. Germline V gene sequence: CDR1 SGHAT, CDR2 FQNNGV. V lost 4 bases and J lost 5, with 18 bases in between.

V and J are TRBV5-1 and TRBJ2-3; TRBD2 matches 11 bases. The CDR3 is 15 residues long. Germline V lookup: CDR1 SGHRS, CDR2 YFSETQ. The V and J ends lost 1 base and 5 bases, in that order; junction bases with no gene match: 3. The CDR3 coding sequence is TGCGCCAGCAGCTTGACGGGGACTAGCGGAGATACGCAGTATTTT. Translated, it gives CASSLTGTSGDTQYF.

The sample holds one count of this clone. The chain is built from TRBV9 and TRBJ2-3; TRBD1 aligns across 7 bases. Germline V gene data show CDR1 as SGDLS and CDR2 as YYNGEE. This CDR3 comprises 14 residues. Germline trimming cut 3 bases from V and 2 bases from J; bases unmatched to any gene: 3. The CDR3 here is CASSGGQHTDTQYF. CDR3 sequence (DNA): TGTGCCAGCAGCGGGGGACAGCACACAGATACGCAGTATTTT.

This clone was picked up a small number of times. This specimen includes other DNA sequences encoding the same CDR3. CDR3 protein: CASSPDGNQPQHF. The CDR3 region has the DNA TGTGCCAGCAGCCCCGACGGGAATCAGCCCCAGCATTTT. The V call is TRBV7-2, the J call TRBJ1-5, with D hard to call. The CDR3 is 13 amino acids. The V end lost 5 bases, the J end lost 4 bases, and 9 bases lay between the germline ends. Germline assignment: CDR1 SGHTA and CDR2 FQGNSA. Combining the CDR3 with reference TRBV7-2 and TRBJ1-5 gives the whole variable domain GAGVSQSPSNKVTEKGKDVELRCDPISGHTALYWYRQSLGQGLEFLIYFQGNSAPDKSGLPSDRFSAERTGGSVSTLTIQRTQQEDSAVYLCASSPDGNQPQHFGDGTRLSIL.

The rearrangement links TRBV6-1 to TRBJ1-6, with no clear D. Germline V lookup: CDR1 MNHNS, CDR2 SASEGT. Trimming shortened V by 6 bases and J by 6 bases, and 9 bases separated the two germline ends. There are 13 residues in the CDR3. The CDR3 bases are TGTGCCAGCAGCCCGGAAGTTAATTCACCCCTCCACTTT. Translated: CASSPEVNSPLHF.

The chain employs TRBV6-5 and TRBJ1-1, with TRBD1 as a possible D gene (5 bases). Germline CDR1 is MNHEY and CDR2 is SVGAGI. V was shortened by 10 bases and J by 4 bases, with 13 bases between the two germline ends. The CDR3 has 12 amino acids. DNA of the CDR3: TGTGCCATTCCAGGGAGGGGCACTGAAGCTTTCTTT. Amino acid sequence: CAIPGRGTEAFF.

J is TRBJ2-7 and V is TRBV27, with D possibly matching TRBD1 (5 bases). Trimming took 3 bases from V and 9 from J, leaving 15 bases between them. The CDR3 spans 13 residues. Germline values: CDR1 MNHEY, CDR2 SMNVEV (reference sequence). The CDR3 DNA follows: TGTGCCAGCAGTTTTAGGGGCCCGGGTGGGCAGTACTTC. Residues: CASSFRGPGGQYF.

The chain links TRBV11-2 to TRBJ2-4; the match to TRBD1 covers 8 bases. With 3 bases clipped from V and 8 bases from J, the junction kept 6 bases outside the gene matches. Germline V gene data show CDR1 as SGHAT and CDR2 as FQNNGV. This CDR3 comprises 14 residues. CDR3 nucleotide sequence: TGTGCCAGCAGCTTCGGACAGGGCGGGGACATTCAGTACTTC. It codes for CASSFGQGGDIQYF.